The clone carrying this T cell receptor beta chain has only a few counts. Antigen specificity is unknown. This entry is derived from a study of vaccination and CD4 T cells after COVID-19. As for the study in general: Post-COVID samples were collected a median roughly 93 days following diagnosis, spanning 35 to 161. The stimulus for the cells was overlapping spike peptides derived from SARS-CoV-2, HCoV-NL63, HCoV-OC43 and HCoV-229E.

Documented time point: late sampling 161 to 241 days after vaccination in a few convalescent patients. Documented treatment: roughly nine-day PBMC culture with coronavirus spike peptide pools or control peptides (ViraFEST assay). The assay that was used to sequence DNA from cultured CD4+ T cells was the Oncomine TCR Beta short-read assay. TCRdb reanalysed the PCR reads using MiXCR and keeps one entry per CDR3 protein. The sample records about 21,000 distinct CDR3 sequences, 42% being singletons. From germline, CDR1 is MDHEN and CDR2 SYDVKM. This CDR3 region has 18 residues. V shed 7 bases and J shed 2 bases, with 21 bases lying between them. Overall study findings and caveats: From a median of about 21 to 38, SARS-CoV-2-reactive clonotypes increased, though not significantly. Data came from relatively few convalescent patients and lacked early post-infection timepoints.

The TCR originated in a human donor who had recovered from COVID-19. Sequenced material: CD4+ T cells from blood, cultured in vitro, taken about 7 months after SARS-CoV-2 vaccination. This chain uses TRBV28 with TRBJ1-6; possible D gene TRBD1, 5 bases. The CDR3 DNA sequence: TGTGCCAGCATGGTGGGGTATCAGGGAGGAACCTATAATTCACCCCTCCACTTT. This codes for CASMVGYQGGTYNSPLHF.